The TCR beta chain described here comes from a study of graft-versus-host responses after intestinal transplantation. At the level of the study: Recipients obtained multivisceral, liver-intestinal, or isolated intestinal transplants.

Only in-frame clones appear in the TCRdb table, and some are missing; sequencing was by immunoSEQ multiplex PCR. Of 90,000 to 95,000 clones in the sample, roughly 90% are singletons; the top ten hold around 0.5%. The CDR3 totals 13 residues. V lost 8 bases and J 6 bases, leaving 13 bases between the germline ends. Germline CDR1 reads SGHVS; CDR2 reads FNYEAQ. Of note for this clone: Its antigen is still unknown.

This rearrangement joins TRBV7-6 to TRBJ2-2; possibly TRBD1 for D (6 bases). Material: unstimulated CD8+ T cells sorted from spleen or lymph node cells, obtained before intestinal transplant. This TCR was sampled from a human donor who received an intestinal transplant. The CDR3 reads CASAPRGSGELFF. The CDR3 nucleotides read TGTGCCAGCGCCCCCAGGGGATCCGGGGAGCTGTTTTTT.